Below are 31 T cell receptor beta chains sequenced from a single sample in a study of post-analysis software for immune sequencing data. Study-level results: The study found TRBV5-6, TRBV5-1 and TRBV20-1 among about 5 TRBV segments more frequent in patients than controls.

Unique molecular identifiers tagged the TCR beta cDNA libraries. MiXCR was run by TCRdb on the PCR reads, yielding one entry per CDR3 protein. Here the sample spans some 800,000 distinct CDR3 sequences, roughly 50% being singletons. No antigen is known for these receptors. The sample comprised blood. The receptors here all came from a girl aged 10 to 17 with multiple sclerosis.

The chain uses TRBV29-1 and TRBJ2-1; tentative D call: TRBD2 (6 bases). Germline loops: CDR1 SQVTM, CDR2 ANQGSEA. V lost 7 bases to trimming and J lost 0 bases, with 13 bases between them. The CDR3 is 14 amino acids. Written as DNA, the CDR3 is TGCAGCGCGAAGGCGCGGGGCTCCTACAATGAGCAGTTCTTC. Translated, it gives CSAKARGSYNEQFF.

For this clonotype: The junction departs from the called germline gene at one end, perhaps through a read error. V gene TRBV24-1 combines with J gene TRBJ2-1, with D perhaps matching TRBD2 (5 bases). The length of the CDR3 is 17 residues. Germline values: CDR1 KGHDR, CDR2 SFDVKD. CDR3 region: CATRDFRPPGSGNEQFF. The CDR3 DNA reads as TGTGCCACCCGTGATTTTCGCCCCCCGGGGTCGGGGAATGAGCAGTTCTTC.

This chain links TRBV20-1 with TRBJ1-5, with a possible D match to TRBD1 (5 bases). With 4 bases removed from V and 4 bases from J, the gap between germline ends came to 23 bases. This CDR3 is 17 amino acids long. Germline V gene data show CDR1 as DFQATT and CDR2 as SNEGSKA (reference sequence). The CDR3: CSATAPPGAEKNQPQHF. The CDR3 region has the DNA TGCAGTGCTACCGCCCCCCCTGGGGCAGAGAAAAATCAGCCCCAGCATTTT.

The genes are TRBV11-3 and TRBJ2-1, with D possibly called TRBD1 or TRBD2 (5 bases each). V dropped 2 bases and J dropped 8 bases, with 10 bases sitting between them. CDR3 length equals 13 residues. Germline lookup yields CDR1 SGHNT and CDR2 YENEEA. CDR3 loop: CASSLIRDHEQFF. CDR3 DNA: TGTGCCAGCAGCTTAATCAGGGACCATGAGCAGTTCTTC.

This clonotype appeared a single time. The junction departs from the called germline gene at one end, perhaps through a read error. The rearrangement uses TRBV7-2 and TRBJ2-4; D unresolved. The J call could be wrong; TRBJ2-7 is a better fit for the DNA end. The CDR3 is made up of 14 amino acids. Germline V CDR1 and CDR2: SGHTA, FQGNSA. CDR3 amino acids: CASTLTRSSYEQYF. The DNA for the CDR3 is TGTGCCAGCACCTTAACTCGGAGCTCCTACGAGCAGTACTTC.

This clonotype turned up a few times. The chain joins TRBV12-3 or TRBV12-4 to TRBJ2-4, with TRBD1 as a possible D gene (5 bases). The CDR3 extends over 16 amino acids. The V and J ends lost 6 bases and 7 bases respectively, with 22 bases between them. The CDR3 sequence: CASSHPALAGMNIQYF. The CDR3 nucleotides are TGTGCCAGCAGCCACCCGGCGTTGGCAGGGATGAACATTCAGTACTTC.

In regard to this clonotype: The CDR3 ends on some other residue instead of the conserved phenylalanine or tryptophan, so this is likely a read error. V usage is TRBV7-9 and J usage is TRBJ1-1; 7 bases fit TRBD1. The V gene's germline CDR1 is SEHNR and CDR2 FQNEAQ (reference sequence). With 6 bases clipped from V and 1 base from J, the junction kept 8 bases outside the gene matches. The CDR3 runs 15 residues. CDR3 residues: CASSNAGGPNTEAFC. CDR3 DNA: TGTGCCAGCAGTAATGCAGGGGGGCCGAACACTGAAGCTTTCTGT.

Only one count was recorded for this clonotype. The chain recombines TRBV27 with TRBJ2-7; 11 bases align to TRBD1. This CDR3 spans 14 amino acids. V lost 6 bases to trimming and J lost 5 bases; unmatched junction nucleotides: 6. Per the germline V gene, CDR1 is MNHEY and CDR2 is SMNVEV (reference sequence). CDR3 DNA: TGTGCCAGCAGCGGGACAGGGGGGGTAGACGAGCAGTACTTC. Its protein is CASSGTGGVDEQYF.

In this sample, this clonotype turned up a few times. The chain has TRBV9 and TRBJ2-1; TRBD2 aligns across 8 bases. CDR1 SGDLS and CDR2 YYNGEE come from the germline V gene. V gave up 4 bases and J gave up 7 bases; unmatched junction bases: 19. This CDR3 is 18 amino acids long. CDR3 nucleotides: TGTGCCAGCAGCCCCCGGGGCGGGAGGTCCTCACCCACGAATGAGCAGTTCTTC. Protein: CASSPRGGRSSPTNEQFF. Together with reference TRBV9 and TRBJ2-1, the CDR3 gives the full variable domain: DSGVTQTPKHLITATGQRVTLRCSPRSGDLSVYWYQQSLDQGLQFLIQYYNGEERAKGNILERFSAQQFPDLHSELNLSSLELGDSALYFCASSPRGGRSSPTNEQFFGPGTRLTVL.

In nucleotides, the CDR3 is TGTGCCAGCAGTTTCCAGCAGAGGGGGAGTTCCTACGAGCAGTACTTC. This codes for CASSFQQRGSSYEQYF. The J gene is TRBJ2-7, the V gene TRBV28; TRBD1 is a possible D gene (6 bases). The germline V gene encodes CDR1 MDHEN and CDR2 SYDVKM. V lost 3 bases and J 1 base, leaving 16 bases between the germline ends. The CDR3 spans 16 residues.

This clonotype was seen many times. The V call is TRBV12-3 or TRBV12-4, the J call TRBJ1-1; D not resolved. Deletions cut 3 bases from V and 6 bases from J, with 14 bases between. The CDR3 covers 14 residues. This CDR3 is CASSLRASRPEAFF. The CDR3 bases are TGTGCCAGCAGTTTGCGTGCCAGCCGCCCTGAAGCTTTCTTT.

The table lists this clonotype with a few counts. J is TRBJ2-3 and V is TRBV7-2; 14 positions match TRBD2. There are 16 residues in the CDR3. V lost 2 bases and J lost 4; bases outside the gene matches: 2. Germline lookup yields CDR1 SGHTA and CDR2 FQGNSA. The DNA of the CDR3 is TGTGCCAGCAGCTTAAGACTAGCGGGAGGGTCAGATACGCAGTATTTT. Amino acids: CASSLRLAGGSDTQYF.

This rearrangement joins TRBV6-5 to TRBJ1-4; D call uncertain. V dropped 0 bases and J dropped 0 bases, with 8 bases sitting between them. The CDR3 covers 16 residues. Germline V lookup: CDR1 MNHEY, CDR2 SVGAGI. DNA of the CDR3: TGTGCCAGCAGTTACTCTCCCTCCCCAACTAATGAAAAACTGTTTTTT. Amino acids: CASSYSPSPTNEKLFF.

This chain joins TRBV25-1 and TRBJ2-5; D is possibly TRBD1 (6 bases). Germline assignment: CDR1 MGHDK and CDR2 SYGVNS. Trimming shortened V by 3 bases and J by 5 bases, and 16 bases separated the two germline ends. The CDR3 is 15 amino acids. CDR3 sequence (DNA): TGTGCCAGCAGTGACCTGAGACAGGCGGCGGAGACCCAGTACTTC. Its protein is CASSDLRQAAETQYF.

The chain uses TRBV12-3 or TRBV12-4 and TRBJ2-7; D possibly matches TRBD1 or TRBD2 (5 bases each). The DNA end is more similar to TRBJ2-5, so the J call may be wrong. The CDR3 sequence is 15 residues long. CDR3 sequence reads: CASSPGTFEGETQYF. The CDR3 DNA reads TGTGCCAGCAGTCCCGGGACGTTCGAAGGGGAGACCCAGTACTTC.

This chain joins TRBV5-1 and TRBJ1-1; D perhaps matches TRBD1 (5 bases). This CDR3 spans 15 amino acids. V was clipped by 1 base and J by 1 base, with 11 bases between them. From germline, CDR1 is SGHRS and CDR2 YFSETQ. This CDR3 is CASSLRPGENTEAFF. The CDR3 bases are TGCGCCAGCAGCTTGCGTCCGGGGGAGAACACTGAAGCTTTCTTT.

V and J are TRBV9 and TRBJ2-7; the D gene could be TRBD1 or TRBD2 (5 bases each). Trimming pared 0 bases from V and 6 bases from J, leaving 13 bases between. The length of the CDR3 is 14 residues. Looked up from germline, CDR1 is SGDLS and CDR2 is YYNGEE. The CDR3 region is CASSVGDGTREQYF. Written as DNA, the CDR3 is TGTGCCAGCAGCGTAGGCGACGGGACGCGCGAGCAGTACTTC. Drawing the rest from reference TRBV9 and TRBJ2-7, the complete variable domain is DSGVTQTPKHLITATGQRVTLRCSPRSGDLSVYWYQQSLDQGLQFLIQYYNGEERAKGNILERFSAQQFPDLHSELNLSSLELGDSALYFCASSVGDGTREQYFGPGTRLTVT.

The chain carries TRBV25-1 and TRBJ2-1, with TRBD2 matching 8 bases. The CDR3 totals 16 residues. V lost 5 bases and J lost 8; bases outside the gene matches: 14. From germline, CDR1 is MGHDK and CDR2 SYGVNS. CDR3 in amino acids: CASSSQSGRMSDEQFF. The CDR3 bases are TGTGCCAGCAGTTCCCAAAGCGGGAGAATGTCGGATGAGCAGTTCTTC.

The J gene is TRBJ2-1, the V gene TRBV6-2 or TRBV6-3; 9 bases are shared with TRBD2. After removal of 8 bases from V and 9 bases from J, the junction contained 8 bases not matched to a gene. CDR1 is MNHEY, CDR2 SVGEGT, per germline. This CDR3 spans 13 amino acids. CDR3 DNA sequence: TGTGCCAGCGGGGCGGGAGGGCCCTCTGAGCAGTTCTTC. It encodes CASGAGGPSEQFF.

A few counts support this clonotype. The genes are TRBV10-3 and TRBJ2-7; unclear D gene. This CDR3 has 16 amino acids. CDR1 and CDR2 from the germline V gene are ENHRY and SYGVKD. The V end was cut by 2 bases, the J end by 0 bases, with 14 bases between. CDR3 protein: CAISETLEISSYEQYF. CDR3 nucleotides: TGTGCCATCAGTGAGACCCTAGAGATTAGCTCCTACGAGCAGTACTTC.

This chain joins TRBV15 and TRBJ2-7, with a possible D match to TRBD2 (6 bases). The V end was cut by 3 bases, the J end by 6 bases, with 15 bases between. This CDR3 has 14 residues. Germline CDR1 reads LNHNV; CDR2 reads YYDKDF (reference sequence). The CDR3 spells CATSRWRVNSEQYF. In DNA form, the CDR3 reads TGTGCCACCAGCAGGTGGAGGGTCAATTCCGAGCAGTACTTC.

This clonotype came up a few times. The rearrangement joins TRBV12-3 or TRBV12-4 to TRBJ2-7; 8 nucleotides match TRBD1. The CDR3 consists of 14 residues. With V trimmed by 7 bases and J by 5 bases, 10 bases remained unmatched. CDR3 bases: TGTGCCAGCAACCACAGGGGGACCACCCACGAGCAGTACTTC. Protein sequence: CASNHRGTTHEQYF.

A few counts support this clonotype. CDR3 DNA sequence: TGTGCCATCAGTGGGACGGAACAAGAGACCCAGTACTTC. It codes for CAISGTEQETQYF. The V gene is TRBV10-3, the J gene TRBJ2-5; the D is unclear. Trimming stripped 4 bases from V and 2 bases from J, with 8 bases between. Germline CDR1 ENHRY, CDR2 SYGVKD. The CDR3 sequence is 13 residues long.

The V gene is TRBV4-3, the J gene TRBJ2-6; perhaps D is TRBD1 or TRBD2 (5 bases each). CDR1 is LGHNA and CDR2 is YSLEER in the germline V gene. The CDR3 totals 16 residues. Deletions cut 6 bases from V and 6 bases from J, with 18 bases between. CDR3 sequence reads: CASRGRDQAEANVLTF. CDR3 sequence (DNA): TGCGCCAGCAGGGGACGGGACCAGGCTGAGGCCAACGTCCTGACTTTC.

In its sample, this clonotype was seen a few times. The gene calls are TRBV2 and TRBJ2-1, with 13 bases matching TRBD2. With V trimmed by 4 bases and J by 6 bases, 3 bases remained unmatched. CDR3 length: 15 residues. Germline V CDR1 and CDR2: SNHLY, FYNNEI. The CDR3 sequence: CASSGTSGRRNEQFF. In DNA form, the CDR3 reads TGTGCCAGCAGTGGGACTAGCGGGAGACGCAATGAGCAGTTCTTC.

This chain links TRBV27 with TRBJ2-7; 8 bases agree with TRBD2. Germline lookup yields CDR1 MNHEY and CDR2 SMNVEV (reference sequence). V trimming: 5 bases; J trimming: 1 base; junction bases outside the gene matches: 13. The CDR3 covers 17 residues. The CDR3 spells CASSPDITSGISYEQYF. The CDR3 coding sequence is TGTGCCAGCAGTCCTGACATCACTAGCGGCATTTCCTACGAGCAGTACTTC.

The gene calls are TRBV7-2 and TRBJ1-2; no clear D. The CDR3 is 14 amino acids. The ends were cut back, 6 bases at V and 8 bases at J, with 19 bases in the middle. Germline V gene lookup returns CDR1 SGHTA and CDR2 FQGNSA. The CDR3 protein is CASSRTVDSRGYTF. The CDR3 DNA follows: TGTGCCAGCAGTCGAACCGTGGACTCCAGGGGCTACACCTTC.

This clonotype was recorded a few times. This sequence joins TRBV24-1 and TRBJ2-7, with 11 bases lining up with TRBD1. CDR3 length equals 14 residues. The V gene end was trimmed by 4 bases and the J gene end by 6 bases; junction bases not matched to a gene: 4. Germline loops: CDR1 KGHDR, CDR2 SFDVKD. The CDR3 DNA is TGTGCCACCAGTGACCCGGGACAGGGGGTCGAGCAGTACTTC. Protein: CATSDPGQGVEQYF.

Only a few counts were recorded for this clonotype. The chain carries TRBV11-2 and TRBJ1-2, with D maybe TRBD1 (6 bases). V was shortened by 5 bases and J by 4 bases, with 14 bases between the two germline ends. CDR3 size: 14 residues. The germline V gene encodes CDR1 SGHAT and CDR2 FQNNGV. CDR3 region: CASSPGTNPYGYTF. The DNA for the CDR3 is TGTGCCAGCAGCCCTGGGACAAATCCCTATGGCTACACCTTC.

J is TRBJ2-1 and V is TRBV6-1; 9 bases line up with TRBD1. Germline V CDR1 and CDR2: MNHNS, SASEGT. Trimming took 5 bases from V and 7 from J; bases not matched to a gene: 15. The CDR3 spans 17 residues. CDR3 residues: CASSQTSGTGFVNEQFF. CDR3 DNA sequence: TGTGCCAGCAGTCAAACGTCCGGGACAGGGTTCGTGAATGAGCAGTTCTTC.

The chain employs TRBV6-5 and TRBJ2-1; weak D call: TRBD2 (5 bases). Germline values: CDR1 MNHEY, CDR2 SVGAGI. The CDR3 is 13 residues long. V lost 6 bases and J 0 bases, leaving 6 bases between the germline ends. The CDR3, as DNA: TGTGCCAGCAGACTAGGCTCCTACAATGAGCAGTTCTTC. Amino acid sequence: CASRLGSYNEQFF.